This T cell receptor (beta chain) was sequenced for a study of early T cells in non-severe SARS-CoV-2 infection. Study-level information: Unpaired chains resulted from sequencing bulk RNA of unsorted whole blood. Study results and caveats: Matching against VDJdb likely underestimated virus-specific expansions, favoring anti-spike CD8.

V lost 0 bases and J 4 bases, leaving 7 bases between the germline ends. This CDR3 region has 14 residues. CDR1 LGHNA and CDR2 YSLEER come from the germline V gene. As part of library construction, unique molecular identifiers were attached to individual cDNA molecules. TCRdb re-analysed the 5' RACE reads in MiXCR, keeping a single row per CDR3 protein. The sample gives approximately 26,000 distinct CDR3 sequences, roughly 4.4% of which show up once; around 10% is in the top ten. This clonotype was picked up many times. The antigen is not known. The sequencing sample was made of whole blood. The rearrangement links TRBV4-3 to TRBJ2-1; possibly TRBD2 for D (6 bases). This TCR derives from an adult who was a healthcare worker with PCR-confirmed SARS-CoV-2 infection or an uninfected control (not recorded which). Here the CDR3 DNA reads TGCGCCAGCAGCCAAGATCGGGGGTACAATGAGCAGTTCTTC. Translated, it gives CASSQDRGYNEQFF.